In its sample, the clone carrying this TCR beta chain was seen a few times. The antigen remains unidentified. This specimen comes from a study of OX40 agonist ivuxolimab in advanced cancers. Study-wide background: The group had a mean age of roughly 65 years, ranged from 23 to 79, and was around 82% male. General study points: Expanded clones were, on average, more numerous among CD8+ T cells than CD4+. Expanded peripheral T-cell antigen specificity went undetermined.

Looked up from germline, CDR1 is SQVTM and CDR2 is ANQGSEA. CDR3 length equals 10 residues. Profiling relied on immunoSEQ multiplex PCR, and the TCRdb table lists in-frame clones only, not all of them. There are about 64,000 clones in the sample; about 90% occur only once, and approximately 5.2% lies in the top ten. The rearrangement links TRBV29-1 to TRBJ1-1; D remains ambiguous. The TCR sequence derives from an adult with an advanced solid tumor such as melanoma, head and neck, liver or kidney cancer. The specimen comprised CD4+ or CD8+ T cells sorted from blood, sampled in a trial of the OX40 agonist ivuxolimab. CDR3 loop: CSGVNTEAFF. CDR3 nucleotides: TGCAGTGGGGTGAACACTGAAGCTTTCTTT.